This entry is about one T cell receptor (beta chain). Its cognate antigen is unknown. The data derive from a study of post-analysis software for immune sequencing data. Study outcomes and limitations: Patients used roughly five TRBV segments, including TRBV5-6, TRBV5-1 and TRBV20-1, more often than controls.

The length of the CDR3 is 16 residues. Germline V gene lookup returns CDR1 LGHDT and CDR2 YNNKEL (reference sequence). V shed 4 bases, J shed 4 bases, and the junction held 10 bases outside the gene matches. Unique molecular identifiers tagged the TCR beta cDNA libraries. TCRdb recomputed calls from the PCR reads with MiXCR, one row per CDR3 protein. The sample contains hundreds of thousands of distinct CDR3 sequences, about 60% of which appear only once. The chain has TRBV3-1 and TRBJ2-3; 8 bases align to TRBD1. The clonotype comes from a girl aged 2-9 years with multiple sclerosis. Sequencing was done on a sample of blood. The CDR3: CASSPGPAGGSDTQYF. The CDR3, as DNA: TGTGCCAGCAGCCCAGGGCCGGCAGGGGGCTCAGATACGCAGTATTTT.